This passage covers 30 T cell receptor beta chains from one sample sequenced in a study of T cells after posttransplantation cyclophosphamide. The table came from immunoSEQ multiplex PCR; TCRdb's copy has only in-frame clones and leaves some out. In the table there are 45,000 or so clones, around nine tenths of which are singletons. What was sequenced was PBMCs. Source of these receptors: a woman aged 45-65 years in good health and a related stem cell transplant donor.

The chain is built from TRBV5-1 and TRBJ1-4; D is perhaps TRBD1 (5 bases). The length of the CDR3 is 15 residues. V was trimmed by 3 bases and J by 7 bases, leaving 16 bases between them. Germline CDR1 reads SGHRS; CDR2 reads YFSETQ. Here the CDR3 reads CASSWSDMEFEKLFF. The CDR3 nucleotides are TGCGCCAGCAGCTGGTCGGACATGGAGTTTGAAAAACTGTTTTTT.

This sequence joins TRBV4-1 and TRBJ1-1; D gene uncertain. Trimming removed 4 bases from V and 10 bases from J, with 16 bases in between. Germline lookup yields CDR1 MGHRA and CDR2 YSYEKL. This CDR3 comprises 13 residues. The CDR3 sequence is CASSLSLGWAAFF. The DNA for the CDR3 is TGCGCCAGCAGCCTCTCCCTCGGTTGGGCAGCTTTCTTT.

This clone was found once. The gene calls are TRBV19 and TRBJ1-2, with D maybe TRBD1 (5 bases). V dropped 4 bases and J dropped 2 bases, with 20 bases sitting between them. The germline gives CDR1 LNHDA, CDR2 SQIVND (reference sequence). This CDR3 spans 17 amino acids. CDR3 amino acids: CASSRSWQGPSNYGYTF. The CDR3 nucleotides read TGTGCCAGTAGTAGATCCTGGCAGGGCCCTTCGAACTATGGCTACACCTTC.

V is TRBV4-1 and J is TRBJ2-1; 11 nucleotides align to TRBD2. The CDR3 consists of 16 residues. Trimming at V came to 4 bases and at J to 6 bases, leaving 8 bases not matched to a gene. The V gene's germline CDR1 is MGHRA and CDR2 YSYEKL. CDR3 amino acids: CASSPSLAGGSNEQFF. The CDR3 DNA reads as TGCGCCAGCAGCCCATCCCTAGCGGGGGGCTCCAATGAGCAGTTCTTC.

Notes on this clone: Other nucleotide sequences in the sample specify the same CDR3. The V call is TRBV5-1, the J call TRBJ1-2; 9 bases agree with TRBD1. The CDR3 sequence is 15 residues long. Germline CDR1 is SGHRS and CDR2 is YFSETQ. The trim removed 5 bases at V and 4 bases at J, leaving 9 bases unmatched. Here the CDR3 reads CASREGQGGPYGYTF. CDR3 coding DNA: TGCGCCAGCAGGGAGGGACAGGGTGGGCCCTATGGCTACACCTTC.

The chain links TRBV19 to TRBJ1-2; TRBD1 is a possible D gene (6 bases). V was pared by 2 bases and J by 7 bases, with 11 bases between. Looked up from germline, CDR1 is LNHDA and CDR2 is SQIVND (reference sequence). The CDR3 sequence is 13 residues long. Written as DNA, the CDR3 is TGTGCCAGTAGTATACGGGGGGCCGGTGGCTACACCTTC. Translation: CASSIRGAGGYTF.

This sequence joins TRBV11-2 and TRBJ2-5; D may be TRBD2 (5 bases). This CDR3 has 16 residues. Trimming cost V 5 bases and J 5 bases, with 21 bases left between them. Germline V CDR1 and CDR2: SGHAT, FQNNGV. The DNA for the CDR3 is TGTGCCAGCAGCGCCCCAGGCGGGCCTCGTGGTGAGACCCAGTACTTC. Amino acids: CASSAPGGPRGETQYF.

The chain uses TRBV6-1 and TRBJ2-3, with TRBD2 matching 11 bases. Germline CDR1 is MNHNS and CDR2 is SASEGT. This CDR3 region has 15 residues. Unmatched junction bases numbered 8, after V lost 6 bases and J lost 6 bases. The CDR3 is CASSPLAGGGDTQYF. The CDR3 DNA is TGTGCCAGCAGCCCTCTAGCGGGAGGCGGGGATACGCAGTATTTT.

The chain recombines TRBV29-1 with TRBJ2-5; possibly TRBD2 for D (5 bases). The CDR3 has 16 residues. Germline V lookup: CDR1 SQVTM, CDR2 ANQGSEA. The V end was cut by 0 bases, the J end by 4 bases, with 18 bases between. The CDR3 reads CSVEELLSGVGETQYF. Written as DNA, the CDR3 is TGCAGCGTTGAAGAACTTCTCTCCGGGGTCGGAGAGACCCAGTACTTC.

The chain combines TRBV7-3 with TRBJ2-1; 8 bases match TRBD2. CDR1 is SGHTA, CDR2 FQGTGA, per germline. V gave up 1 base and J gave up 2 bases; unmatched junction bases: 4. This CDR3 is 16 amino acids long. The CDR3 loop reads CASSLRGREAYNEQFF. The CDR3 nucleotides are TGTGCCAGCAGCTTAAGGGGGCGGGAGGCCTACAATGAGCAGTTCTTC.

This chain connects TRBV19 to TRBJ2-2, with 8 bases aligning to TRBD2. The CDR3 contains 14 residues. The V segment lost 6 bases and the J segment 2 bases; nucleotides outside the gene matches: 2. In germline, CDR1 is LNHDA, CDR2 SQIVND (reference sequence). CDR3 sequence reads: CASRLAENTGELFF. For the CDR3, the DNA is TGTGCCAGTAGACTAGCGGAAAACACCGGGGAGCTGTTTTTT.

The CDR3 protein is CASSIEGLAGSSGANVLTF. In DNA, the CDR3 is TGTGCCAGTAGTATAGAAGGACTAGCGGGGTCCTCTGGGGCCAACGTCCTGACTTTC. The chain is built from TRBV19 and TRBJ2-6, with 12 bases identical to TRBD2. This CDR3 comprises 19 residues. Germline V gene lookup returns CDR1 LNHDA and CDR2 SQIVND (reference sequence). The V and J ends lost 0 bases and 0 bases, in that order; junction bases with no gene match: 3.

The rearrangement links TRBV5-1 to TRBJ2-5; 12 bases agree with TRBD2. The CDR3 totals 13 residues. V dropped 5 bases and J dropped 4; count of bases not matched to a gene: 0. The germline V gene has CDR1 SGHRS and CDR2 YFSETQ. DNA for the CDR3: TGCGCCAGCAGACTAGCGGGAGGAGAGACCCAGTACTTC. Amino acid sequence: CASRLAGGETQYF.

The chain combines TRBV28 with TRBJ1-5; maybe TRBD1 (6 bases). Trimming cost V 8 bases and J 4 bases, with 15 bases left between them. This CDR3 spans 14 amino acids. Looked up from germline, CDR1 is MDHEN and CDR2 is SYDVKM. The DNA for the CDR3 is TGTGCCAGCGTAGGAGGGGGGGGAAATCAGCCCCAGCATTTT. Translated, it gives CASVGGGGNQPQHF. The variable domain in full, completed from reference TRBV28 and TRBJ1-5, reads DVKVTQSSRYLVKRTGEKVFLECVQDMDHENMFWYRQDPGLGLRLIYFSYDVKMKEKGDIPEGYSVSREKKERFSLILESASTNQTSMYLCASVGGGGNQPQHFGDGTRLSIL.

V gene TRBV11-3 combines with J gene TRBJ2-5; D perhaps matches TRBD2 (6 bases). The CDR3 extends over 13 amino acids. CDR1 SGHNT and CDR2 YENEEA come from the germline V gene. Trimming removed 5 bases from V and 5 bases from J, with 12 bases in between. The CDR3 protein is CASSPSGLETQYF. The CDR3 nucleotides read TGTGCCAGCAGCCCCAGCGGGTTGGAGACCCAGTACTTC.

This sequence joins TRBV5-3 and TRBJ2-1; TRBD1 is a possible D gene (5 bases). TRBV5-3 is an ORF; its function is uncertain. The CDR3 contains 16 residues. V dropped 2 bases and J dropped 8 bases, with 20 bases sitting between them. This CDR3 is CARSFRLPQGWDEQFF. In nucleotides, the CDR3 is TGTGCCAGAAGCTTTCGCTTGCCGCAGGGCTGGGATGAGCAGTTCTTC.

The CDR3 here is CASSPGGTTYEQYF. The CDR3 DNA reads TGTGCCAGCAGTCCCGGGGGGACCACCTACGAGCAGTACTTC. This sequence joins TRBV28 and TRBJ2-7; 7 bases agree with TRBD2. Germline CDR1 is MDHEN and CDR2 is SYDVKM. The trim removed 5 bases at V and 2 bases at J, leaving 6 bases unmatched. The length of the CDR3 is 14 residues.

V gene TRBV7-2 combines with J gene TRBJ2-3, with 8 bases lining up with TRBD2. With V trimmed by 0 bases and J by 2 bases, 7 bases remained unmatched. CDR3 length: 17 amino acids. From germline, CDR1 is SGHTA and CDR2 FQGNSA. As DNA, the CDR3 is TGTGCCAGCAGCTTAGCGTCTAGCGGGCACTCCACAGATACGCAGTATTTT. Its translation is CASSLASSGHSTDTQYF.

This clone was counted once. The CDR3 loop reads CASSTFGGDSYEQYF. CDR3 DNA sequence: TGTGCCAGCAGCACATTTGGGGGGGACTCCTACGAGCAGTACTTC. The chain uses TRBV28 and TRBJ2-7; 7 nucleotides match TRBD2. Germline V gene sequence: CDR1 MDHEN, CDR2 SYDVKM. V lost 6 bases to trimming and J lost 0 bases; unmatched junction nucleotides: 8. CDR3 size: 15 residues.

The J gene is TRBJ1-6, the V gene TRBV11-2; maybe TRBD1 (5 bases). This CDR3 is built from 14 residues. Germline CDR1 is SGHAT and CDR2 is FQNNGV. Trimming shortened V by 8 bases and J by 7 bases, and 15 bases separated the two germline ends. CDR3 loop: CASSWEGLNSPLHF. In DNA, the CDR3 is TGTGCCAGCTCCTGGGAGGGACTGAATTCACCCCTCCACTTT.

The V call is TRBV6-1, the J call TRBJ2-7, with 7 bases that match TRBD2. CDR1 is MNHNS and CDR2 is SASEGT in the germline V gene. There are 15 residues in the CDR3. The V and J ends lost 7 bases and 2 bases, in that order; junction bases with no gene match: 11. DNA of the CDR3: TGTGCCAGCACCGCGTTTGAGGGACTAACCTACGAGCAGTACTTC. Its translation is CASTAFEGLTYEQYF.

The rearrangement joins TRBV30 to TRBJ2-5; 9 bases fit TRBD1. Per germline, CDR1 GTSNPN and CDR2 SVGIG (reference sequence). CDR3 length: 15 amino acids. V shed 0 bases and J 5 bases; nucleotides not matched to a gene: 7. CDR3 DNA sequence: TGTGCCTGGAGTGTACAGGGGGCGAGGGCGGAGACCCAGTACTTC. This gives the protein CAWSVQGARAETQYF.

The CDR3 DNA reads TGTGCCAGCAGTTTTCTTCGGGGGGATACGCAGTATTTT. Its translation: CASSFLRGDTQYF. The V call is TRBV27, the J call TRBJ2-3; D is possibly TRBD2 (6 bases). CDR1 is MNHEY, CDR2 SMNVEV, per germline (reference sequence). The germline V and J ends were trimmed by 3 bases and 6 bases, with 10 bases remaining between them. The CDR3 contains 13 residues.

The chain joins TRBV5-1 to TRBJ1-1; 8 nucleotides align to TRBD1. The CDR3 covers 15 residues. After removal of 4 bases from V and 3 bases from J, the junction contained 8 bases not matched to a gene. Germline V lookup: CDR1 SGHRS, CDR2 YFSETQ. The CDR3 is CASSLTQGAHTEAFF. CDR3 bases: TGCGCCAGCAGCCTAACGCAGGGGGCGCACACTGAAGCTTTCTTT.

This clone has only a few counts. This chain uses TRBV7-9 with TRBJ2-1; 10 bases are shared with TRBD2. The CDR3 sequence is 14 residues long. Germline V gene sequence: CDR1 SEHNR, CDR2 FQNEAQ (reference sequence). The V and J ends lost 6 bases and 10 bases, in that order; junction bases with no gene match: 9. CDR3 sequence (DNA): TGTGCCAGCAGGCCGGGACTAGCGATTGGGGAGCAGTTCTTC. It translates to CASRPGLAIGEQFF.

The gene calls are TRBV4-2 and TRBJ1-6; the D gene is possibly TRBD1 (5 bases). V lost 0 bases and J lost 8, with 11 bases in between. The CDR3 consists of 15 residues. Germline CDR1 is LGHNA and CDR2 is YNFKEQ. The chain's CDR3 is CASSQDLTGDSPLHF. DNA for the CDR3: TGTGCCAGCAGCCAAGATTTAACGGGGGATTCACCCCTCCACTTT.

The CDR3 DNA is TGTGCCAGCAGTCCGGGGGTATGGGAGACCCAGTACTTC. Translation gives CASSPGVWETQYF. The chain couples TRBV6-5 to TRBJ2-5; perhaps TRBD2 as D (6 bases). Germline V CDR1 and CDR2: MNHEY, SVGAGI. V shed 5 bases and J shed 5 bases, with 12 bases lying between them. The CDR3 sequence is 13 residues long.

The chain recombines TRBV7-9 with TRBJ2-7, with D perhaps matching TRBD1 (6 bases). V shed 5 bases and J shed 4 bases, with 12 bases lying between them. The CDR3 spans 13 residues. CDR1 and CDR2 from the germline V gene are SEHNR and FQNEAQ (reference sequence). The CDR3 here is CASSLVDRYEQYF. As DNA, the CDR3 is TGTGCCAGCAGCCTCGTGGACAGATACGAGCAGTACTTC.

CDR3 amino acids: CASSPDRGDETQYF. CDR3 DNA sequence: TGTGCCAGCAGCCCAGACAGGGGGGACGAGACCCAGTACTTC. This chain links TRBV7-9 with TRBJ2-5, with 9 bases fitting TRBD1. Germline loops: CDR1 SEHNR, CDR2 FQNEAQ (reference sequence). This CDR3 is 14 amino acids long. The V and J ends lost 5 bases and 5 bases, in that order; junction bases with no gene match: 6.

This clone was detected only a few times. The CDR3 nucleotides read TGTGCCAGCAGCACTCTACCTTCACTAGCGGGAGGGCCGAATGAGCAGTTCTTC. It encodes CASSTLPSLAGGPNEQFF. The chain carries TRBV7-9 and TRBJ2-1, with 13 bases lining up with TRBD2. The CDR3 length is 18 residues. Looked up from germline, CDR1 is SEHNR and CDR2 is FQNEAQ (reference sequence). Trimming took 5 bases from V and 7 from J; bases not matched to a gene: 14.